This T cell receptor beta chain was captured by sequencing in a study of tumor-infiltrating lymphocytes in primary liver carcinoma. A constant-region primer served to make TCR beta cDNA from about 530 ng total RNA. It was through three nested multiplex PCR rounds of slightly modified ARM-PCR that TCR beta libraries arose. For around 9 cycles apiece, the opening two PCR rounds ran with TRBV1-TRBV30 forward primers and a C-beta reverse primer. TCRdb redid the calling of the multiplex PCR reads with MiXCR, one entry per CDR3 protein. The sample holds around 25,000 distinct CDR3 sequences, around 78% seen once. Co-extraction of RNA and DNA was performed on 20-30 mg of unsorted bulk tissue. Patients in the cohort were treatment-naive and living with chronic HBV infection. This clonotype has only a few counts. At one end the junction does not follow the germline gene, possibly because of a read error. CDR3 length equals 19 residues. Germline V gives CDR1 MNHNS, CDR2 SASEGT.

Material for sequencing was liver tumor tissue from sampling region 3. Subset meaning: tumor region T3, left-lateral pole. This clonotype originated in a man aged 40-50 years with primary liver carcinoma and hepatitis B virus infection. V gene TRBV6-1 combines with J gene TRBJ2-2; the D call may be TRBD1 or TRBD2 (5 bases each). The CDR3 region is CASRDLRQTSPSSTGELFF. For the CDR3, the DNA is TGTGCCAGCAGAGATCTTAGACAGACCTCACCTTCGAGCACCGGGGAGTTGTTTTTT.